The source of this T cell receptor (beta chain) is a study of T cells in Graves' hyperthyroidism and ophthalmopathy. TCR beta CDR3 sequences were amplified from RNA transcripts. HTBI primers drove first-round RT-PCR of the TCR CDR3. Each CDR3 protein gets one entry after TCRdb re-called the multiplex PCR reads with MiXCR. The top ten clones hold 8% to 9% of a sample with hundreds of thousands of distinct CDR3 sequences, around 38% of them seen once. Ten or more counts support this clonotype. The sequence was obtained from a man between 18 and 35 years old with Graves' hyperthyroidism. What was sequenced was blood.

The chain's CDR3 is CASSQGQGNWGEQYF. Here the CDR3 DNA reads TGTGCCAGCAGCCAGGGACAGGGCAACTGGGGCGAGCAGTACTTC. The rearrangement joins TRBV7-2 to TRBJ2-7; 9 positions agree with TRBD1. The V gene's germline CDR1 is SGHTA and CDR2 FQGNSA. CDR3 length: 15 amino acids. The V gene end was trimmed by 5 bases and the J gene end by 6 bases; junction bases not matched to a gene: 11.